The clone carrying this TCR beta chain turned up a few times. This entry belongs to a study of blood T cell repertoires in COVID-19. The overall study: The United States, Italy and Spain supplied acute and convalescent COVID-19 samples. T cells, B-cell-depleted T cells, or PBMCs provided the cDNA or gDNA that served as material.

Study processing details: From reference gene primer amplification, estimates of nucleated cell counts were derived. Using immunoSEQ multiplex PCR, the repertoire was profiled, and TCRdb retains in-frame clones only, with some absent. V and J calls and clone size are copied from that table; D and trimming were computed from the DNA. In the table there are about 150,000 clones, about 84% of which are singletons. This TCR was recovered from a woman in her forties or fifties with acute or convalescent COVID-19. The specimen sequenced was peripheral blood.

The CDR3 DNA is TGCAGTGCTAGTTGGGAGAATGAGCAGTTCTTC. Its protein is CSASWENEQFF. The chain recombines TRBV20-1 with TRBJ2-1, with D maybe TRBD2 (5 bases). The CDR3 sequence is 11 residues long. Trimming took off 3 bases at V and 7 bases at J, with 7 bases between the two ends. Germline CDR1 and CDR2: DFQATT and SNEGSKA (reference sequence).